This TCR beta chain was sequenced during a study of T cells in localized non-small cell lung cancer. General observations from the study: The study found T cell clonality highest in uninvolved adjacent lung, above tumor. Adjacent lung held a median around 60 of the top 100 tumor clones.

The repertoire was sequenced with immunoSEQ multiplex PCR; TCRdb's copy has only in-frame clones and lacks some. The sample holds about 15,000 clones, approximately 85% seen once. There are 15 residues in the CDR3. Looked up from germline, CDR1 is SGHRS and CDR2 is YFSETQ. V lost 3 bases, J lost 3 bases, and 12 bases lay in between. Notes on this clone: Antigen specificity is unknown.

This receptor was identified in a woman aged 35 to 70 with stage I lung adenocarcinoma. The genes are TRBV5-1 and TRBJ2-2; D ambiguous. The material sequenced was peripheral blood, taken before any cancer treatment. The CDR3 nucleotides are TGCGCCAGCAGCTGGGCCCAACCGGACACCGGGGAGCTGTTTTTT. Translated: CASSWAQPDTGELFF.